Detailed here is one T cell receptor (beta chain). The source of the sample is a study of blood T cell repertoires in COVID-19. Whole-study context: Donors in the United States, Italy and Spain gave samples during acute or convalescent COVID-19. T cells, B-cell-depleted T cells, or PBMCs provided the cDNA or gDNA that served as material.

TCRdb's copy holds only in-frame clones and misses some; the assay was immunoSEQ multiplex PCR. The table lists just under 250,000 clones, around 86% of them singletons. Per the germline V gene, CDR1 is KGHDR and CDR2 is SFDVKD. The trim removed 7 bases at V and 4 bases at J, leaving 9 bases unmatched. The CDR3 is made up of 15 amino acids. The specimen sequenced was peripheral blood. This sequence was found in a woman under 40 who had recovered from COVID-19. The chain uses TRBV24-1 and TRBJ2-1; TRBD2 aligns across 7 bases. The CDR3 DNA is TGTGCCACCAGCGCTAGCGGTTCGTATTACAATGAGCAGTTCTTC. Encoded protein: CATSASGSYYNEQFF.